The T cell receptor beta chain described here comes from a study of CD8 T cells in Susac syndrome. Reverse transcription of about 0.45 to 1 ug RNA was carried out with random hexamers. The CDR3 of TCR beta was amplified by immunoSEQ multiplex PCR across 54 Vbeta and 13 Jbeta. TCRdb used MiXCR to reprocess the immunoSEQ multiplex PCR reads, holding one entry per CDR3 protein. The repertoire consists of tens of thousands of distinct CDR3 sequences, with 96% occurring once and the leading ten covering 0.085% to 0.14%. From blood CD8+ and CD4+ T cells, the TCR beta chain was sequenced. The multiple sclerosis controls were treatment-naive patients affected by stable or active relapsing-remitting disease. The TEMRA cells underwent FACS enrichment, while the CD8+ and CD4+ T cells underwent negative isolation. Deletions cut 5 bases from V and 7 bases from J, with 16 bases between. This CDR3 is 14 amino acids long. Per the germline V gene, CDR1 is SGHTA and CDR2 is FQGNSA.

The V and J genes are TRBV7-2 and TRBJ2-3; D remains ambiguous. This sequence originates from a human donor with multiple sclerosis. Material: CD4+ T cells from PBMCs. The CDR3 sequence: CASSLTVVANTQYF. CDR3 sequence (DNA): TGTGCCAGCAGCCTGACGGTTGTTGCGAATACGCAGTATTTT.